Listed below are T cell receptor beta chains from one sample, sequenced in a study of PD-1 blockade in classical Hodgkin lymphoma. Data came from immunoSEQ multiplex PCR; TCRdb stores just in-frame clones and leaves some out. The table includes roughly 30,000 clones, approximately 66% detected once. The sequences come from peripheral blood mononuclear cells (PBMCs), collected before the second cycle of nivolumab. The receptors were sampled from a human donor with classical Hodgkin lymphoma. Each CDR3 is given with its conserved first and last residue. A D gene is named only where the DNA matches it firmly. Clone sizes are given selectively: once, few, many, or a class where the clone is expanded.

>NA|TRBV18|TRBD1|TRBJ1-2
CASSIVQGALGYTF
TGTGCCAGCTCCATTGTACAGGGGGCGCTTGGCTACACCTTC
>NA|TRBV28|NA|TRBJ2-7
CATGVLGYEQYF
TGTGCCACCGGGGTGTTGGGCTACGAGCAGTACTTC
>NA|TRBV7-2|TRBD1|TRBJ1-1
CASSRQGADTEAFF
TGTGCCAGCAGCCGACAGGGGGCGGACACTGAAGCTTTCTTT
>NA|TRBV9|NA|TRBJ1-2
CASSVGENYGYTF
TGTGCCAGCAGCGTAGGGGAGAACTATGGCTACACCTTC
>NA|TRBV6-5|NA|TRBJ2-3
CASSPRVGDTQYF
TGTGCCAGCAGTCCGCGGGTAGGAGATACGCAGTATTTT
>NA|TRBV5-1|NA|TRBJ2-3
CASRFLIQGTDTQYF
TGCGCCAGCAGGTTTCTAATCCAGGGGACAGATACGCAGTATTTT
>NA|TRBV19|NA|TRBJ2-7
CASSTLGSGEQYF
TGTGCCAGTAGTACCCTAGGAAGCGGCGAGCAGTACTTC
>NA|TRBV11-2|NA|TRBJ2-1
CASSLDILVNEQFF
TGTGCCAGCAGCTTAGACATTCTTGTCAATGAGCAGTTCTTC
>NA|TRBV29-1|TRBD1|TRBJ1-2
CSVGGTGGDYGYTF
TGCAGCGTTGGAGGGACAGGGGGTGACTATGGCTACACCTTC
>NA|TRBV27|NA|TRBJ2-1
CASSLNARSYNEQFF
TGTGCCAGCAGTTTAAACGCTCGCTCCTACAATGAGCAGTTCTTC
>NA|TRBV25-1|TRBD1|TRBJ2-3
CASRSRQGRSDTQYF
TGTGCCAGCCGCTCAAGACAGGGGAGGTCAGATACGCAGTATTTT
>NA|TRBV9|TRBD1|TRBJ2-6
CASSAPTGGGSGANVLTF
TGTGCCAGCAGCGCCCCGACAGGGGGGGGCTCTGGGGCCAACGTCCTGACTTTC
>few|TRBV5-5|NA|TRBJ2-3
CASSSSTGTDTQYF
TGTGCCAGCAGCTCCAGCACAGGTACGGATACGCAGTATTTT
>NA|TRBV28|NA|TRBJ2-7
CASSFPAGRSYEQYF
TGTGCCAGCAGTTTCCCGGCAGGGCGGTCCTACGAGCAGTACTTC
>NA|TRBV19|NA|TRBJ2-7
CASSMGEGEQYF
TGTGCCAGTAGTATGGGAGAAGGGGAGCAGTACTTC
>NA|TRBV7-8|NA|TRBJ2-2
CASSLREPNTGELFF
TGTGCCAGCAGCTTAAGGGAACCGAACACCGGGGAGCTGTTTTTT